This T cell receptor beta chain was obtained from a study of technical replicates of blood from several donors. Assay used: immunoSEQ multiplex PCR; TCRdb lists only in-frame clones, some missing. The sample has around 83,000 clones, 85% to 95% seen once. The V gene's germline CDR1 is MDHEN and CDR2 SYDVKM. This CDR3 has 14 amino acids. Losses at the gene ends were 3 bases for V and 6 bases for J; bases not matched to a gene: 7. The TCR was taken from a human donor in good health. V is TRBV28 and J is TRBJ2-7; 8 bases agree with TRBD1. Sample: T cells isolated from PBMCs. Written as DNA, the CDR3 is TGTGCCAGCAGTTTGGGGACAGGTACGGGCGAGCAGTACTTC. Protein sequence: CASSLGTGTGEQYF.